This entry features one TCR beta chain sequence. Original processing notes: The assay estimated nucleated cells by amplifying reference gene primers. The table came from immunoSEQ multiplex PCR; TCRdb's copy has only in-frame clones and leaves some out. D and trimming were read from the DNA, whereas the V and J calls and clone size are those reported in that table. The sample consists of around 85,000 clones, around 89% of them appearing once. This sample was taken from a study of blood T cell repertoires in COVID-19. In the study overall: Samples representing acute and convalescent COVID-19 were sourced from the United States, Italy and Spain.

There are 17 residues in the CDR3. Unmatched junction bases numbered 5, after V lost 4 bases and J lost 0 bases. Germline-derived CDR1 and CDR2 are LNHDA and SQIVND (reference sequence). Sequenced sample: PBMCs or T cells enriched from blood (not recorded which). This TCR was sampled from a woman aged 45-65 years with acute COVID-19. The V call is TRBV19, the J call TRBJ2-4, with 11 bases that match TRBD2. The CDR3 here is CASSRPGLAGAKNIQYF. The DNA for the CDR3 is TGTGCCAGTAGTAGACCCGGACTAGCGGGAGCCAAAAACATTCAGTACTTC.